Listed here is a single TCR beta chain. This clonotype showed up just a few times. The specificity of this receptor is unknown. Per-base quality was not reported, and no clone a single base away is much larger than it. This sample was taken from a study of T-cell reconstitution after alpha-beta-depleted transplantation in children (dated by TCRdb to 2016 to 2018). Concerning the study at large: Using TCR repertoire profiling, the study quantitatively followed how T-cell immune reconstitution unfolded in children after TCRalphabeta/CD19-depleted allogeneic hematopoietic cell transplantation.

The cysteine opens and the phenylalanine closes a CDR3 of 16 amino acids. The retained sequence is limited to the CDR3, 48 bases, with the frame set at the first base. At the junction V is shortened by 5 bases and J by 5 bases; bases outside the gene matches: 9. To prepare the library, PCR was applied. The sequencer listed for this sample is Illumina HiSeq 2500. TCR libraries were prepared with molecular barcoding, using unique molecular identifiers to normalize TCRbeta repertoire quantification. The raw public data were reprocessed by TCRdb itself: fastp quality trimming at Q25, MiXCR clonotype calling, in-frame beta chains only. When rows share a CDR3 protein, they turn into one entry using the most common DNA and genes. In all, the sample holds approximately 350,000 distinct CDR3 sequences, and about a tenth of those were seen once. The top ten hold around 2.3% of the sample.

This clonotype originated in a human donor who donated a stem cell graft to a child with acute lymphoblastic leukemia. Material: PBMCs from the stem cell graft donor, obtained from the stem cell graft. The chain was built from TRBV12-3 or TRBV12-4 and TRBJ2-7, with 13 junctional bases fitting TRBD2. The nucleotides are TGTGCCAGCAGTAAGGTTTGGACTAGCGGGAGTGACGAGCAGTACTTC. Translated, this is CASSKVWTSGSDEQYF.